In this sample, the clone carrying this T cell receptor (beta chain) turned up many times. TCRdb processed the 5' RACE reads anew with MiXCR; each CDR3 protein has one entry. The sample records 45,000 to 55,000 distinct CDR3 sequences, approximately 3.3% being singletons. This sample was included in a study of neurological immune-mediated disorders. As for the study in general: In a group of around 34 multiple sclerosis patients, 31 had the relapsing-remitting type and 3 had the secondary progressive type.

The unsorted libraries were made from 2 million PBMCs kept at -80 C. The germline V gene has CDR1 DFQATT and CDR2 SNEGSKA (reference sequence). CDR3 size: 16 residues. V lost 0 bases and J 2 bases, leaving 16 bases between the germline ends. The sequence was collected from a man aged 40-49 years with multiple sclerosis. The sequenced material came from PBMCs. This sequence joins TRBV20-1 and TRBJ2-5, with a possible D match to TRBD2 (6 bases). The CDR3 is CSARDVLWGVQETQYF. The CDR3 DNA reads as TGCAGTGCTAGAGACGTTCTATGGGGGGTACAAGAGACCCAGTACTTC.